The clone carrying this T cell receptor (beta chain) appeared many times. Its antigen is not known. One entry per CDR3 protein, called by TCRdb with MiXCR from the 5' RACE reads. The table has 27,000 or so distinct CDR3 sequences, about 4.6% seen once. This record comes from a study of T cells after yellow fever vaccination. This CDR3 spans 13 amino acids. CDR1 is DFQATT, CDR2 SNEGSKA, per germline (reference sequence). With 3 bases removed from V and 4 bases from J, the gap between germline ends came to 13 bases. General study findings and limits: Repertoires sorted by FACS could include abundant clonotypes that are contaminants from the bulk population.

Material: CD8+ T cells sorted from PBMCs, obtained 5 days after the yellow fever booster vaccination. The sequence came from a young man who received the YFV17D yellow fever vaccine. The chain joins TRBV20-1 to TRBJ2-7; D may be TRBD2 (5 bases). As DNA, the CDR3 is TGCAGTGCTAGGACGGGAAAGGGTTACGAGCAGTACTTC. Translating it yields CSARTGKGYEQYF.